These T cell receptor beta chains were read from a single sample in a study of post-analysis software for immune sequencing data. TCRdb independently ran MiXCR on the PCR reads; one entry per CDR3 protein. In the table there are fewer than 850,000 distinct CDR3 sequences, 25% to 30% of which are singletons. Sequences were obtained from blood. The receptors here all came from a girl aged 5-17 years with multiple sclerosis. Both conserved end residues are part of each CDR3.

CDR3aa,v_gene
CASSSTGGRLDTQYF,TRBV13
CASSLGDTDRVKGQGYSGANVLTF,TRBV4-2
CASRFDLTGVHQFF,TRBV6-5
CASSQITGGRTGELFF,TRBV4-3
CASSVRTSGDTQYF,TRBV7-2
CASSQSIALDTEAFF,TRBV14
CASSQEYGNSDEQFF,TRBV4-3
CASSQDWGRGTDTQYF,TRBV4-2
CSAREPGGALDTQYF,TRBV20-1
CASSLAGGGGRAQYF,TRBV5-1
CASSPTASSNTDTQYF,TRBV18
CASSLTDATNEKLFF,TRBV5-1
CAISETRNRGQLYF,TRBV10-3
CASRPVGGHYGHTF,TRBV27
CASSQRRTENSPLHF,TRBV14
CASSLAGRSGGYTF,TRBV7-2
CSVRMRGTQYF,TRBV29-1